These 15 T cell receptor beta chains share one sample of origin, sequenced in a study of beta chain features in type 1 diabetes. cDNA synthesis used the whole RNA isolate, giving expressed TCRB sequences. Method: immunoSEQ multiplex PCR; TCRdb's copy keeps in-frame clones and lacks some. The data hold around 140,000 clones, with approximately 13% observed a single time. Their antigen targets remain unknown. The study, taken as a whole, reports: Among patients with Type 1 diabetes, TCRB CDR3s were moderately but significantly shorter in every one of the four CD4+ subsets.

Sequences were obtained from central memory CD4+ T cells from blood. These receptors all come from a man younger than 35 with type 1 diabetes.

V is TRBV19 and J is TRBJ1-2, with unresolved D. The germline V and J ends were trimmed by 5 bases and 8 bases, with 12 bases remaining between them. This CDR3 has 12 residues. Germline V gene sequence: CDR1 LNHDA, CDR2 SQIVND (reference sequence). As DNA, the CDR3 is TGTGCCAGTAGTGACCGGAGTAGCGGCTACACCTTC. Its protein product is CASSDRSSGYTF.

About this clone: The sample carries other DNA sequences with the same CDR3. V usage is TRBV29-1 and J usage is TRBJ2-5, with D possibly matching TRBD2 (6 bases). V lost 6 bases and J lost 2, with 10 bases in between. This CDR3 comprises 12 residues. Germline loops: CDR1 SQVTM, CDR2 ANQGSEA. The CDR3 here is CSVRDSQETQYF. CDR3 nucleotide sequence: TGCAGCGTGCGGGACTCTCAAGAGACCCAGTACTTC.

This sequence joins TRBV7-9 and TRBJ1-3, with a tentative D call TRBD1 (6 bases). V was pared by 3 bases and J by 4 bases, with 13 bases between. The CDR3 loop spans 15 amino acids. Per the germline V gene, CDR1 is SEHNR and CDR2 is FQNEAQ (reference sequence). The DNA of the CDR3 is TGTGCCAGCAGCTTGGACAGAGTGGTGGGAAACACCATATATTTT. Translating it yields CASSLDRVVGNTIYF. The variable domain in full, with the rest retrieved from reference TRBV7-9 and TRBJ1-3, is DTGVSQNPRHKITKRGQNVTFRCDPISEHNRLYWYRQTLGQGPEFLTYFQNEAQLEKSRLLSDRFSAERPKGSFSTLEIQRTEQGDSAMYLCASSLDRVVGNTIYFGEGSWLTVV.

The J gene is TRBJ2-7, the V gene TRBV16; tentative D call: TRBD2 (5 bases). The length of the CDR3 is 13 residues. The V and J ends lost 5 bases and 6 bases respectively, with 14 bases between them. Per germline, CDR1 KGHSY and CDR2 FQNENV. CDR3: CASSNSRGSEQYF. The CDR3 nucleotides read TGTGCCAGCAGCAACAGTCGGGGATCCGAGCAGTACTTC.

The table lists this clone with a few counts. The rearrangement uses TRBV30 and TRBJ1-6, with TRBD1 matching over 8 bases. The CDR3 consists of 15 residues. V lost 4 bases and J lost 5; bases outside the gene matches: 7. In germline, CDR1 is GTSNPN, CDR2 SVGIG (reference sequence). The CDR3 loop is CAWKTRDRHNSPLHF. DNA for the CDR3: TGTGCCTGGAAGACCCGGGACAGGCATAATTCACCCCTCCACTTT.

This clone was picked up a small number of times. V and J are TRBV2 and TRBJ1-1; tentatively, D is TRBD1 (6 bases). This CDR3 is 11 amino acids long. CDR1 and CDR2 (germline): SNHLY, FYNNEI. V lost 7 bases and J 3 bases, leaving 6 bases between the germline ends. In nucleotides, the CDR3 is TGTGCCAGCAAGGGGGACACTGAAGCTTTCTTT. Translated: CASKGDTEAFF.

This clone was counted many times. At the DNA level, this CDR3 is encoded by other sequences in the same sample as well. The chain combines TRBV20-1 with TRBJ2-1, with D uncertain. Germline loops: CDR1 DFQATT, CDR2 SNEGSKA (reference sequence). CDR3 size: 11 residues. The germline V and J ends were trimmed by 6 bases and 2 bases, with 5 bases remaining between them. This CDR3 reads CSARAYNEQFF. For the CDR3, the DNA is TGCAGTGCCCGAGCCTACAATGAGCAGTTCTTC.

This clone was seen a few times. The V gene is TRBV14, the J gene TRBJ2-7; no clear D gene. The CDR3 is 17 amino acids. V lost 4 bases and J lost 3, with 22 bases in between. The germline CDR1 and CDR2 sequences are SGHDN and FVKESK. The CDR3 protein is CASSLHTRQPNGYEQYF. CDR3 coding DNA: TGTGCCAGCAGCCTCCACACCCGGCAGCCGAACGGCTACGAGCAGTACTTC.

In its sample, this clone was seen a few times. V usage is TRBV19 and J usage is TRBJ1-3, with D possibly TRBD1 on 6 matching bases. V lost 3 bases to trimming and J lost 2 bases, with 8 bases between them. The CDR3 contains 14 residues. The germline V gene has CDR1 LNHDA and CDR2 SQIVND (reference sequence). Here the CDR3 reads CASSIGTTGNTIYF. For the CDR3, the DNA is TGTGCCAGTAGTATCGGGACAACTGGAAACACCATATATTTT.

This clone was seen a few times. The chain employs TRBV7-3 and TRBJ2-3, with D possibly matching TRBD1 (5 bases). The CDR3 covers 14 residues. The germline CDR1 and CDR2 sequences are SGHTA and FQGTGA. Deletions cut 1 base from V and 6 bases from J, with 11 bases between. CDR3 region: CASSLMQGQDTQYF. The DNA for the CDR3 is TGTGCCAGCAGCTTAATGCAGGGCCAGGATACGCAGTATTTT. The full variable domain, with the rest looked up from reference TRBV7-3 and TRBJ2-3, is GAGVSQTPSNKVTEKGKYVELRCDPISGHTALYWYRQSLGQGPEFLIYFQGTGAADDSGLPNDRFFAVRPEGSVSTLKIQRTERGDSAVYLCASSLMQGQDTQYFGPGTRLTVL.

In DNA, the CDR3 is TGTGCCAGCAGTGACGATAGGACAGGGGGGATTTCGTTGTTTTTT. Amino acids: CASSDDRTGGISLFF. The J gene is TRBJ1-4, the V gene TRBV25-1; 10 positions match TRBD1. J was trimmed by 15 bases and V by 3 bases; bases with no gene match: 13. Germline assignment: CDR1 MGHDK and CDR2 SYGVNS. The CDR3 totals 15 residues.

The rearrangement links TRBV6-1 to TRBJ1-1; D not resolved. V dropped 6 bases and J dropped 3 bases, with 11 bases sitting between them. Looked up from germline, CDR1 is MNHNS and CDR2 is SASEGT. This CDR3 region has 13 residues. The CDR3 sequence: CASSFEGDTEAFF. CDR3 nucleotides: TGTGCCAGCAGCTTTGAGGGAGACACTGAAGCTTTCTTT.

The chain combines TRBV10-3 with TRBJ2-1; the match to TRBD1 covers 9 bases. The J segment lost 8 bases and the V segment lost 2 bases, leaving 7 bases of the junction unmatched. There are 15 residues in the CDR3. CDR1 and CDR2 from the germline V gene are ENHRY and SYGVKD. The CDR3 spells CAISERQGEVDEQFF. CDR3 in DNA: TGTGCCATCAGTGAGAGACAGGGGGAGGTAGATGAGCAGTTCTTC.

This clone was counted only a few times. V gene TRBV20-1 combines with J gene TRBJ2-5, with a possible D match to TRBD1 (5 bases). The end of the DNA is better explained by TRBJ2-7, so the J call may be wrong. The germline gives CDR1 DFQATT, CDR2 SNEGSKA (reference sequence). The CDR3 is 11 amino acids. The CDR3 DNA is TGCAGTGTCGACAGCTCCTACGAGCAGTACTTC. Translating gives CSVDSSYEQYF.

This clone occurred a few times. J is TRBJ1-1 and V is TRBV7-3; D is undetermined. CDR3 length equals 13 residues. Germline V CDR1 and CDR2: SGHTA, FQGTGA. Trimming removed 0 bases from V and 3 bases from J, with 5 bases in between. The CDR3 DNA follows: TGTGCCAGCAGCTTAACGAAGTACACTGAAGCTTTCTTT. Its protein product is CASSLTKYTEAFF.